Detailed here is one T cell receptor (beta chain). V lost 4 bases to trimming and J lost 0 bases, with 15 bases between them. The CDR3 is 16 amino acids. The germline gives CDR1 MNHNS, CDR2 SASEGT. The sample originates from a study of blood T cell repertoires in COVID-19. Study at large: The analysed material was cDNA or gDNA that came from T cells, B-cell-depleted T cells, or PBMCs.

How the authors handled the data: Nucleated cell counts were estimated from reference gene primer amplification. The table came from immunoSEQ multiplex PCR; TCRdb's copy has only in-frame clones and leaves some out. D and trimming come from the DNA, and the V and J calls and clone size come from that table. The sample shows hundreds of thousands of clones, 70% to 90% of them seen only once. The chain recombines TRBV6-1 with TRBJ1-2; possibly TRBD1 for D (5 bases). The sequenced sample was peripheral blood. The sequence came from a woman younger than 45 with active or convalescent COVID-19. DNA for the CDR3: TGTGCCAGCAGTGCCTGGGGACTGCAAGCTAACTATGGCTACACCTTC. Its protein product is CASSAWGLQANYGYTF.